The 6 T cell receptor beta chains given below trace back to one sample, sequenced in a study of control samples from healthy donors and cancer patients. Profiling relied on immunoSEQ multiplex PCR, and the TCRdb table lists in-frame clones only, not all of them. The table has roughly 55,000 clones, around 90% seen once; the top ten hold approximately 1.5%. The sample taken for sequencing was PBMCs. These TCRs come from a man aged 35 to 55 with colorectal cancer.

This clone was observed once. The chain employs TRBV30 and TRBJ2-7; the D is unclear. CDR1 GTSNPN and CDR2 SVGIG come from the germline V gene (reference sequence). The length of the CDR3 is 11 residues. The ends were cut back, 2 bases at V and 0 bases at J, with 2 bases in the middle. CDR3 region: CAWSSSYEQYF. CDR3 in DNA: TGTGCCTGGAGTAGCTCCTACGAGCAGTACTTC. Filled out from reference TRBV30 and TRBJ2-7, the complete variable domain reads SQTIHQWPATLVQPVGSPLSLECTVEGTSNPNLYWYRQAAGRGLQLLFYSVGIGQISSEVPQNLSASRPQDRQFILSSKKLLLSDSGFYLCAWSSSYEQYFGPGTRLTVT.

The V call is TRBV7-2, the J call TRBJ2-2; D is unresolved. The germline V gene has CDR1 SGHTA and CDR2 FQGNSA. CDR3 size: 16 residues. V lost 5 bases and J lost 0, with 13 bases in between. The CDR3 spells CASSGLSQSNTGELFF. The CDR3 nucleotides read TGTGCCAGCAGCGGGCTTTCGCAGTCGAACACCGGGGAGCTGTTTTTT.

V gene TRBV7-2 combines with J gene TRBJ1-2; possible D gene TRBD1, 5 bases. V gave up 5 bases and J gave up 4 bases, with 17 bases separating them. The CDR3 covers 15 residues. CDR1 and CDR2 (germline): SGHTA, FQGNSA. The CDR3 coding sequence is TGTGCCAGCAGCCCCGGGGCAGGGCTTGTCTATGGCTACACCTTC. Its translation: CASSPGAGLVYGYTF.

V usage is TRBV7-9 and J usage is TRBJ2-3, with D unclear. Germline-derived CDR1 and CDR2 are SEHNR and FQNEAQ (reference sequence). The CDR3 sequence is 14 residues long. V lost 5 bases to trimming and J lost 4 bases, with 13 bases between them. The CDR3 reads CASSRGKSADTQYF. The CDR3 DNA reads TGTGCCAGCAGCCGAGGTAAATCGGCAGATACGCAGTATTTT.

This chain uses TRBV5-1 with TRBJ2-7; 8 bases are a match to TRBD2. The CDR3 consists of 14 residues. The germline V gene has CDR1 SGHRS and CDR2 YFSETQ. V trimming: 4 bases; J trimming: 6 bases; junction bases outside the gene matches: 9. CDR3 loop: CASSPGGGMVEQYF. Here the CDR3 DNA reads TGCGCCAGCAGCCCGGGAGGGGGTATGGTCGAGCAGTACTTC.

This clone was found once. The gene calls are TRBV5-5 and TRBJ1-2; 8 bases agree with TRBD1. The germline CDR1 and CDR2 sequences are SGHKS and YYEKEE (reference sequence). The V and J ends lost 1 base and 2 bases, in that order; junction bases with no gene match: 1. The CDR3 contains 14 residues. The CDR3 spells CASSLTGGNYGYTF. The CDR3 DNA reads as TGTGCCAGCAGCTTGACAGGGGGGAACTATGGCTACACCTTC.